Detailed here is one T cell receptor (beta chain). Its cognate antigen has yet to be identified. No base quality information exists; no much larger clone differs at one position. These data belong to a study of regulatory T cells in long-lasting Graves disease (dated by TCRdb to the early 2020s). At the level of the whole study: Antithyroid drugs had been taken for less than 3 months by newly diagnosed Graves' disease patients. Patients with persistent Graves' disease were compared with patients with newly diagnosed Graves' disease using TCR sequencing and RNA sequencing of peripheral blood. The study was registered as a clinical trial and conducted in China. TCR sequencing covered 13 persistent and 20 newly diagnosed Graves' disease patients, around 33 samples in total.

Library preparation employed multiplex PCR. The data were produced on an Illumina HiSeq 4000. To build TCR beta libraries, CDR3 regions were amplified by Arm-PCR using iRepertoire HTBI primers. Before sequencing, the PCR products went through gel purification. For the original study's pipeline: Gene usage analysis of CDR3 amino acid clonotypes used the approximately 62 TRBV and 14 to 15 TRBJ segments found across samples. Filtered high-quality paired reads were merged into contigs using COPE and FqMerger. BLAST was used to align contigs to the IMGT TRBV, TRBD and TRBJ reference genes, and CDR3 was defined following IMGT. Highly expanded clones were defined as clonotypes with a frequency above 0.1%. Shannon entropy was used to measure repertoire diversity, and the Gini coefficient was used to measure V-J evenness. A clonotype was considered public if more than one individual shared it. TCRdb reanalyzed the raw reads on its own, using fastp at Q25 for trimming and MiXCR for clone calling, and kept in-frame beta chains. Under each unique CDR3 protein, matching rows form one entry showing the most common genes and DNA. These V and J calls are TCRdb output, not the study's own analysis. For this sample there are 550,000 to 700,000 distinct CDR3 sequences; about 16% appear just once. The leading ten clones occupy around 13% of the sample.

Study-level results and caveats: The study examined only peripheral blood because the primary lesion, thyroid tissue, could not be accessed. Only the TCR beta chain was sequenced and analyzed. Preferential use of TRBV28, TRBJ1-2 and TRBJ2-5 was observed in persistent disease, whereas TRBV20-1 and TRBJ2-1 were favored in newly diagnosed disease. Patients with persistent disease shared more public clonotypes (under 3,000) than newly diagnosed patients did (more than 900). Lower TCR Shannon entropy and fewer highly expanded clones were observed in persistent Graves' disease patients than in newly diagnosed patients, which suggested clonal expansion. The authors acknowledged the small sample size as a limitation that may reduce accuracy.

The germline V gene encodes CDR1 GTSNPN and CDR2 SVGIG (reference sequence). V is shortened by 0 bases, J by 4 bases, and the region joining them spans 12 bases. The CDR3 holds 14 amino acids from the cysteine to the phenylalanine. Only the CDR3 DNA is retained, 42 bases long and in frame from the first base. The time point label on this specimen signifies: newly diagnosed GD, antithyroid drugs for less than 3 months. RNA was extracted from PBMCs in TRIzol for both TCR sequencing and RNA sequencing. The diagnosis of Graves' disease was made according to American Thyroid Association guidelines. The patients came from an endocrinology department in Xi'an, China. From each patient, approximately 9 milliliters of peripheral blood was collected into an EDTA anticoagulant tube. Ficoll Paque Plus density gradient separation was used to isolate PBMCs, and no additional T cell sorting was done. RNA quality was checked with an Agilent 2100 Bioanalyzer and agarose gel, and concentration with a NanoDrop 2000.

The data also belong to a second study, concerning T cells in Graves' hyperthyroidism and ophthalmopathy. The second source states: Stable Graves' hyperthyroidism was defined as the absence of progression to ophthalmopathy over 18 months of follow-up. Hyperthyroidism patients were newly diagnosed, with disease duration under 2 months, and aged 18 to 65 years. The study excluded patients with uncontrolled infections, other autoimmune diseases, pregnancy or lactation. Diagnoses were based on clinical symptoms, serum thyroxine and TRAb, thyroid ultrasound and orbital computed tomography. A first-round RT-PCR of the TCR CDR3 used the HTBI primer set with the Qiagen OneStep RT-PCR kit. Most expanded thyroid clonotypes (frequency above 0.001) were also detected in blood, suggesting blood repertoires may reflect thyroid immune responses. Ophthalmopathy was separated from stable hyperthyroidism by a 13 V-J signature model, with 87.88% sensitivity and about 84% specificity obtained in cross-validation and 80%/75% obtained in testing. In validation, progression to ophthalmopathy was predicted by the model with around 70% sensitivity and 72% to 80% specificity, a median of around 6.5 months before onset. To identify TCR V-J signatures that set the groups apart, the researchers used a discovery cohort of roughly 100 patients, made up of fewer than 50 with Graves' ophthalmopathy and 57 with stable Graves' hyperthyroidism. Whether ophthalmopathy could be predicted prospectively was tested in an independent validation cohort made up of about 18 hyperthyroidism patients plus 17 patients who later progressed to ophthalmopathy. The 90 or so discovery patients were randomly split 7:3 into training and test sets. Thyroid tissue and blood T-cell repertoires from six Graves' hyperthyroidism patients were also compared in the study. After blood sampling, hyperthyroidism patients were treated with methimazole at a starting dose of 30 mg daily, and ophthalmopathy patients were treated with high-dose intravenous methylprednisolone. A second multiplex PCR round built the libraries, followed by size selection and purification. Paired-end sequencing of the libraries was performed with 100 bp reads on an Illumina HiSeq2000. SOAPnuke was used to process the raw data, removing reads that contained adapters or uncalled bases, had a mean Phred below 15, or lacked an exact match to the constant primer or identifier. High-quality paired reads were merged using COPE v1.2.5, and each unique nucleotide sequence was defined as a clonotype. MiTCR v1.1 was used to align clonotypes to the IMGT TRBV, TRBD and TRBJ reference segments. Only V-J combinations with frequency above 0.0001, covering 99% to 99.2% of repertoires, were analysed. A TCS score was defined as the ratio of F50 (clonal expansion) to E x V (chaos), with BLOSUM62-based TCRdist applied between CDR3 peptides within each V-J. Welch's t-statistics and random forest reduced 500 to 650 V-J features to under 15, which were used in a naive Bayes classifier (R e1071). Sample size was not statistically predetermined, and investigators were not blinded to group allocation. The paper describes TCR Vbeta CDR3 sequencing of 140 or so peripheral blood samples, made up of approximately 40 ophthalmopathy patients, 70 to 80 hyperthyroidism patients and about 17 progressor patients.

The sequenced sample was peripheral blood mononuclear cells (PBMCs), obtained at new diagnosis, from a patient treated with antithyroid drugs. The sequence is built from TRBV30 and TRBJ1-1; TRBD1 could be the D gene, as 5 bases match. The clonotype was recovered from a man between 18 and 35 years old with Graves disease. Donor details come from another sample of the same person, matched by shared clones. The DNA sequence follows: TGTGCCTGGAGTGTGGGGGGTTTGGGCACTGAAGCTTTCTTT. This translates into CAWSVGGLGTEAFF.